Described below is a single T cell receptor beta chain sequence and its context. This sample was included in a study of blood T cell repertoires in COVID-19. The CDR3 contains 14 residues. J was trimmed by 5 bases and V by 9 bases; bases with no gene match: 9. CDR1 and CDR2 from the germline V gene are MNHEY and SVGAGI. Profiled with immunoSEQ multiplex PCR; TCRdb holds only in-frame clones, not every one. The sample gives some 300,000 clones, nearly 90% of which show up once; roughly 2.9% is in the top ten. The source is a woman aged 50 to 60 who had been exposed to COVID-19. Sequences were obtained from PBMCs or T cells enriched from blood (not recorded which). The chain joins TRBV6-5 to TRBJ1-1; TRBD1 matches at 10 bases. CDR3 loop: CASMTGGAGTEAFF. The CDR3 coding sequence is TGTGCCAGTATGACAGGGGGCGCCGGGACTGAAGCTTTCTTT.